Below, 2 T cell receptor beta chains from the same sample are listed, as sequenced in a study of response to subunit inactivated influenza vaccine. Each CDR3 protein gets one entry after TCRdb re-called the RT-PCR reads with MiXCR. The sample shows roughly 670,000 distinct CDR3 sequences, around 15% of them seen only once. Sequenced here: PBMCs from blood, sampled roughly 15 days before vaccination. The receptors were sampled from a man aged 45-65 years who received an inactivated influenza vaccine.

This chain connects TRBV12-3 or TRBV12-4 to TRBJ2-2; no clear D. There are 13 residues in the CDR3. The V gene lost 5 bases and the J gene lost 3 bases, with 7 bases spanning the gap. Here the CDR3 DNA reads TGTGCCAGCAGTCCAGTTTACACCGGGGAGCTGTTTTTT. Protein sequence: CASSPVYTGELFF.

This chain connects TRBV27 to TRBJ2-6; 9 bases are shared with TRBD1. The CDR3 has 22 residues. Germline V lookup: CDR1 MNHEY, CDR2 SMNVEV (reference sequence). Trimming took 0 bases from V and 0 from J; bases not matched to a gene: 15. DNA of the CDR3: TGTGCCAGCAGTTTATCTGCGGGACAGGGTTCCCCTACGGGCTCTGGGGCCAACGTCCTGACTTTC. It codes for CASSLSAGQGSPTGSGANVLTF.